This T cell receptor beta chain was recorded in a study of T cell responses to AZD1222 COVID-19 vaccine. It was second doses at about 4 or about 12 weeks that were pooled. Sequencing used immunoSEQ multiplex PCR; TCRdb keeps in-frame clones, though not all of them. The top ten hold roughly 15% of the sample, which has roughly 50,000 clones, 80% to 90% seen once. V dropped 5 bases and J dropped 3; count of bases not matched to a gene: 13. Germline lookup yields CDR1 MNHEY and CDR2 SMNVEV (reference sequence). This CDR3 is built from 16 residues. The source material was peripheral blood, sampled 28 days after the second AZD1222 dose. The receptor was isolated from an adult who received the AZD1222 COVID-19 vaccine. The chain uses TRBV27 and TRBJ2-7, with 7 bases lining up with TRBD1. The CDR3, as DNA: TGTGCCAGCAGTACGCGCCTCCGGGACAGAAACTACGAGCAGTACTTC. Translating it yields CASSTRLRDRNYEQYF.